Reported below is one T cell receptor (beta chain). Per the study methods: Estimation of nucleated cell counts relied on the amplification of reference gene primers. The table came from immunoSEQ multiplex PCR; TCRdb's copy has only in-frame clones and leaves some out. V and J calls and clone size are given by that table; D and trimming were obtained from the DNA. This sample has 60,000 to 90,000 clones, with 65% to 85% found just once. These data are taken from a study of blood T cell repertoires in COVID-19. Study in general: Some COVID-19 samples were acute and others convalescent; all came from the United States, Italy and Spain. Sample material is recorded as cDNA or gDNA derived from T cells, B-cell-depleted T cells, or PBMCs.

V was pared by 3 bases and J by 4 bases, with 9 bases between. Germline CDR1 LNHDA, CDR2 SQIVND (reference sequence). There are 13 residues in the CDR3. This sequence was found in a man aged 60-69 years with active or convalescent COVID-19. The V gene is TRBV19, the J gene TRBJ1-2; the D gene is possibly TRBD1 (6 bases). Material: peripheral blood. CDR3 region: CASSIGQTYGYTF. CDR3 nucleotide sequence: TGTGCCAGTAGTATTGGACAGACCTATGGCTACACCTTC.